Each of the 30 T cell receptor beta chains below was sequenced from the same sample in a study of cytomegalovirus exposure and HLA in healthy donors. With 60 Vbeta and 13 Jbeta primers, the PCR was carried out. Profiled with immunoSEQ multiplex PCR; TCRdb holds only in-frame clones, not every one. The table records roughly 140,000 clones, 60% to 80% of them present only once. Specimen: PBMCs. These receptors were taken from a male donor in good health and CMV-seronegative.

The chain carries TRBV6-5 and TRBJ2-1; 14 positions agree with TRBD2. Germline CDR1 and CDR2: MNHEY and SVGAGI. The V gene end was trimmed by 8 bases and the J gene end by 8 bases; junction bases not matched to a gene: 5. This CDR3 is 14 amino acids long. This CDR3 reads CASRRLAGGDEQFF. CDR3 nucleotide sequence: TGTGCCAGCCGTCGACTAGCGGGAGGGGATGAGCAGTTCTTC.

The chain combines TRBV19 with TRBJ2-7; D possibly corresponds to TRBD1 (5 bases). The CDR3 contains 15 residues. Trimming pared 5 bases from V and 0 bases from J, leaving 14 bases between. Germline V gene data show CDR1 as LNHDA and CDR2 as SQIVND (reference sequence). CDR3 loop: CASSVFTGASYEQYF. CDR3 bases: TGTGCCAGTAGTGTTTTCACTGGGGCCTCCTACGAGCAGTACTTC.

The chain recombines TRBV5-1 with TRBJ2-5; 11 bases fit TRBD1. Looked up from germline, CDR1 is SGHRS and CDR2 is YFSETQ. This CDR3 is 15 amino acids long. The junction had 7 bases not matched to a gene; V was cut back by 4 bases and J by 5 bases. CDR3 sequence reads: CASSLGQGAGETQYF. CDR3 sequence (DNA): TGCGCCAGCAGCCTCGGACAGGGGGCGGGTGAGACCCAGTACTTC.

The table lists this clone with a few counts. The CDR3 nucleotides are TGTGCCAGCAGCCATACCGACGACTTAGCGGGGGGGCTTTTAGATACGCAGTATTTT. Its protein product is CASSHTDDLAGGLLDTQYF. The rearrangement joins TRBV7-6 to TRBJ2-3; 11 positions match TRBD2. Germline V gene sequence: CDR1 SGHVS, CDR2 FNYEAQ. CDR3 length equals 19 residues. Trimming cost V 5 bases and J 5 bases; bases outside gene matches: 18.

The chain links TRBV7-9 to TRBJ1-2; D may be TRBD1 (5 bases). V dropped 5 bases and J dropped 8 bases, with 9 bases sitting between them. This CDR3 contains 11 residues. Looked up from germline, CDR1 is SEHNR and CDR2 is FQNEAQ (reference sequence). The CDR3 DNA is TGTGCCAGCAGCGGGGGAGGGGGCTACACCTTC. This encodes CASSGGGGYTF. The whole variable domain, filled in from reference TRBV7-9 and TRBJ1-2, reads DTGVSQNPRHKITKRGQNVTFRCDPISEHNRLYWYRQTLGQGPEFLTYFQNEAQLEKSRLLSDRFSAERPKGSFSTLEIQRTEQGDSAMYLCASSGGGGYTFGSGTRLTVV.

The chain has TRBV2 and TRBJ2-2; 8 nucleotides line up with TRBD2. The junction had 6 bases not matched to a gene; V was cut back by 8 bases and J by 1 base. CDR1 is SNHLY and CDR2 is FYNNEI in the germline V gene. The CDR3 is 15 amino acids. CDR3 sequence (DNA): TGTGCCAGCCGGGGGGGCGGACGGAACACCGGGGAGCTGTTTTTT. Amino acids: CASRGGGRNTGELFF.

The V call is TRBV11-2, the J call TRBJ2-7; 7 bases align to TRBD1. Germline V gene data show CDR1 as SGHAT and CDR2 as FQNNGV. V dropped 5 bases and J dropped 2; count of bases not matched to a gene: 6. The CDR3 is made up of 14 amino acids. CDR3 sequence reads: CASSGLTGPYEQYF. DNA for the CDR3: TGTGCCAGCAGCGGCCTGACAGGGCCCTACGAGCAGTACTTC.

The rearrangement joins TRBV6-6 to TRBJ2-1, with TRBD1 matching over 9 bases. The CDR3 runs to 15 residues. Trimming at V came to 5 bases and at J to 5 bases, leaving 7 bases not matched to a gene. The germline gives CDR1 MNHNY, CDR2 SVGAGI (reference sequence). The CDR3 here is CASSKQGATHNEQFF. In nucleotides, the CDR3 is TGTGCCAGCAGTAAACAGGGGGCCACCCACAATGAGCAGTTCTTC.

The gene calls are TRBV11-3 and TRBJ2-5, with unresolved D. This CDR3 is 13 amino acids long. Looked up from germline, CDR1 is SGHNT and CDR2 is YENEEA. Trimming took 5 bases from V and 1 from J, leaving 8 bases between them. In DNA, the CDR3 is TGTGCCAGCAGCGAGGTGTCCCAAGAGACCCAGTACTTC. This codes for CASSEVSQETQYF. Full variable domain (missing parts from reference TRBV11-3 and TRBJ2-5): EAGVVQSPRYKIIEKKQPVAFWCNPISGHNTLYWYLQNLGQGPELLIRYENEEAVDDSQLPKDRFSAERLKGVDSTLKIQPAELGDSAVYLCASSEVSQETQYFGPGTRLLVL.

The V and J genes are TRBV9 and TRBJ2-1; tentative D call: TRBD1 (5 bases). This CDR3 is built from 15 residues. Germline lookup yields CDR1 SGDLS and CDR2 YYNGEE. Trimming shortened V by 2 bases and J by 2 bases, and 11 bases separated the two germline ends. The CDR3 DNA is TGTGCCAGCAGCGTTTTAGGGGTTACCTACAATGAGCAGTTCTTC. Translated: CASSVLGVTYNEQFF.

This sequence joins TRBV7-2 and TRBJ2-1; 12 bases are a match to TRBD2. The CDR3 has 16 amino acids. V shed 2 bases and J 4 bases; nucleotides not matched to a gene: 3. CDR1 is SGHTA and CDR2 is FQGNSA in the germline V gene. The CDR3 sequence: CASSLPTSGGYNEQFF. The CDR3 coding sequence is TGTGCCAGCAGCTTACCAACTAGCGGGGGGTACAATGAGCAGTTCTTC.

V is TRBV2 and J is TRBJ2-1, with 7 nucleotides matching TRBD2. The CDR3 totals 14 residues. Germline V CDR1 and CDR2: SNHLY, FYNNEI. The ends lost 7 bases at V and 0 bases at J; junction bases unmatched: 3. Here the CDR3 DNA reads TGTGCCAGCAAGGGCGGGAGCTCCTACAATGAGCAGTTCTTC. It translates to CASKGGSSYNEQFF.

The V gene is TRBV15, the J gene TRBJ2-1; 7 bases are a match to TRBD1. The trim removed 2 bases at V and 4 bases at J, leaving 5 bases unmatched. Germline V gene data show CDR1 as LNHNV and CDR2 as YYDKDF (reference sequence). CDR3 size: 15 residues. The CDR3 protein is CATSRSRGQYNEQFF. For the CDR3, the DNA is TGTGCCACCAGCAGATCCCGGGGACAGTACAATGAGCAGTTCTTC.

The DNA of the CDR3 is TGTGCCAGCAGCTTAGCGCGGCAGAACACTGAAGCTTTCTTT. It encodes CASSLARQNTEAFF. The V and J genes are TRBV7-9 and TRBJ1-1; D remains ambiguous. Between the trimmed V and J ends, which lost 0 bases and 1 base, there was a span of 6 bases. Germline CDR1 and CDR2: SEHNR and FQNEAQ (reference sequence). This CDR3 has 14 amino acids. Drawing the rest from reference TRBV7-9 and TRBJ1-1, the complete variable domain is DTGVSQNPRHKITKRGQNVTFRCDPISEHNRLYWYRQTLGQGPEFLTYFQNEAQLEKSRLLSDRFSAERPKGSFSTLEIQRTEQGDSAMYLCASSLARQNTEAFFGQGTRLTVV.

This chain joins TRBV10-3 and TRBJ2-4; tentatively, D is TRBD2 (5 bases). Germline lookup yields CDR1 ENHRY and CDR2 SYGVKD. The CDR3 totals 14 residues. Trimming removed 7 bases from V and 6 bases from J, with 16 bases in between. CDR3 sequence (DNA): TGTGCCATCAAACCCACAAACGAGGGAAACATTCAGTACTTC. Protein sequence: CAIKPTNEGNIQYF.

This chain links TRBV29-1 with TRBJ1-5; TRBD1 aligns across 12 bases. The V gene end was trimmed by 6 bases and the J gene end by 7 bases; junction bases not matched to a gene: 7. CDR1 SQVTM and CDR2 ANQGSEA come from the germline V gene. This CDR3 has 14 residues. This CDR3 reads CSVTRGTGGQPQHF. CDR3 nucleotides: TGCAGCGTCACCCGGGGGACAGGGGGCCAGCCCCAGCATTTT. Full variable domain (remainder filled in from reference TRBV29-1 and TRBJ1-5): SAVISQKPSRDICQRGTSLTIQCQVDSQVTMMFWYRQQPGQSLTLIATANQGSEATYESGFVIDKFPISRPNLTFSTLTVSNMSPEDSSIYLCSVTRGTGGQPQHFGDGTRLSIL.

V usage is TRBV6-6 and J usage is TRBJ1-2; TRBD1 might be the D (5 bases). V lost 4 bases and J 6 bases, leaving 12 bases between the germline ends. The germline V gene encodes CDR1 MNHNY and CDR2 SVGAGI (reference sequence). The CDR3 length is 13 residues. Here the CDR3 DNA reads TGTGCCAGCAGTTTGGGACTCCTTGATGGCTACACCTTC. As protein: CASSLGLLDGYTF.

The chain combines TRBV7-2 with TRBJ2-2; D call uncertain. V lost 4 bases and J lost 4, with 7 bases in between. CDR3 length equals 13 residues. Germline values: CDR1 SGHTA, CDR2 FQGNSA. Here the CDR3 DNA reads TGTGCCAGCAGCTACGGTCTCACCGGGGAGCTGTTTTTT. As protein: CASSYGLTGELFF. The entire variable domain, with the rest obtained from reference TRBV7-2 and TRBJ2-2, is as follows: GAGVSQSPSNKVTEKGKDVELRCDPISGHTALYWYRQSLGQGLEFLIYFQGNSAPDKSGLPSDRFSAERTGGSVSTLTIQRTQQEDSAVYLCASSYGLTGELFFGEGSRLTVL.

The J gene is TRBJ1-2, the V gene TRBV2; TRBD1 matches 8 bases. The CDR3 spans 16 residues. Per the germline V gene, CDR1 is SNHLY and CDR2 is FYNNEI. Germline trimming cut 5 bases from V and 2 bases from J; bases unmatched to any gene: 10. CDR3 protein: CASSPDRGFNNYGYTF. The CDR3 nucleotides are TGTGCCAGCAGTCCCGACAGGGGATTCAACAACTATGGCTACACCTTC.

The chain couples TRBV7-9 to TRBJ2-3; 11 bases align to TRBD2. This CDR3 has 19 residues. The trim removed 4 bases at V and 4 bases at J, leaving 16 bases unmatched. CDR1 and CDR2 from the germline V gene are SEHNR and FQNEAQ (reference sequence). The CDR3 loop is CASSSPLGVAGGPPDTQYF. In nucleotides, the CDR3 is TGTGCCAGCAGCTCCCCCCTTGGAGTAGCGGGAGGGCCCCCAGATACGCAGTATTTT.

The rearrangement joins TRBV6-5 to TRBJ2-7; 7 bases fit TRBD1. J lost 3 bases, V lost 7 bases, and 6 bases had no gene match. Germline CDR1 is MNHEY and CDR2 is SVGAGI. The CDR3 is 13 residues long. CDR3 DNA: TGTGCCAGCAAAACCGGGACAGTCTACGAGCAGTACTTC. Translation gives CASKTGTVYEQYF.

The CDR3 is CASSQEGSNTGELFF. In DNA form, the CDR3 reads TGTGCCAGCAGCCAAGAGGGCAGTAACACCGGGGAGCTGTTTTTT. The chain is built from TRBV4-2 and TRBJ2-2; no clear D. The V end lost 0 bases, the J end lost 2 bases, and 7 bases lay between the germline ends. Germline lookup yields CDR1 LGHNA and CDR2 YNFKEQ. CDR3 length: 15 residues.

This chain connects TRBV6-5 to TRBJ1-1; TRBD1 might be the D (6 bases). The CDR3 totals 14 residues. In germline, CDR1 is MNHEY, CDR2 SVGAGI. V was cut by 6 bases and J by 1 base, with 12 bases left in between. The CDR3 coding sequence is TGTGCCAGCAGCCCCGGCAGGGGGAACACTGAAGCTTTCTTT. This codes for CASSPGRGNTEAFF.

The chain combines TRBV21-1 with TRBJ2-5; no check of the table's D call, TRBD1, against the DNA was made. TRBV21-1 is reported as a pseudogene. The CDR3 has 17 residues. CDR3 residues: CASSKDYGWTGMETQYF. As DNA, the CDR3 is TGTGCCAGCAGCAAAGACTATGGGTGGACAGGGATGGAGACCCAGTACTTC.

DNA for the CDR3: TGTGCCAGCAGCCCACAGATCGGACAGGGGGTCGAAAAACTGTTTTTT. It translates to CASSPQIGQGVEKLFF. The chain uses TRBV5-5 and TRBJ1-4, with 10 bases that match TRBD1. The CDR3 runs 16 residues. Germline loops: CDR1 SGHKS, CDR2 YYEKEE (reference sequence). With 4 bases clipped from V and 8 bases from J, the junction kept 11 bases outside the gene matches. Full variable domain (rest looked up from reference TRBV5-5 and TRBJ1-4): DAGVTQSPTHLIKTRGQQVTLRCSPISGHKSVSWYQQVLGQGPQFIFQYYEKEERGRGNFPDRFSARQFPNYSSELNVNALLLGDSALYLCASSPQIGQGVEKLFFGSGTQLSVL.

The chain carries TRBV12-5 and TRBJ1-1; perhaps TRBD1 as D (6 bases). The CDR3 totals 15 residues. The V end lost 1 base, the J end lost 6 bases, and 15 bases lay between the germline ends. Germline CDR1 and CDR2: LGHNT and FRNRAP. CDR3 sequence (DNA): TGTGCTAGTGGTTTGGGGGACACGGATCGCGCTGAAGCTTTCTTT. It encodes CASGLGDTDRAEAFF.

This clone was recorded once. This rearrangement joins TRBV11-2 to TRBJ1-4; D remains unclear. V shed 4 bases and J shed 0 bases, with 9 bases lying between them. From germline, CDR1 is SGHAT and CDR2 FQNNGV. This CDR3 has 15 amino acids. The CDR3 DNA follows: TGTGCCAGCAGCTCGGTGGGAGCAACTAATGAAAAACTGTTTTTT. Translation gives CASSSVGATNEKLFF.

In this sample, this clone turned up once. The CDR3 DNA is TGTGCCAGCAGTAGCGGGATTTACAATGAGCAGTTCTTC. It is translated as CASSSGIYNEQFF. V and J are TRBV6-1 and TRBJ2-1; 7 positions agree with TRBD2. In germline, CDR1 is MNHNS, CDR2 SASEGT. This CDR3 has 13 amino acids. With V trimmed by 5 bases and J by 4 bases, 2 bases remained unmatched.

This chain joins TRBV5-1 and TRBJ1-3; D possibly corresponds to TRBD1 (5 bases). The germline gives CDR1 SGHRS, CDR2 YFSETQ. V shed 4 bases and J shed 1 base, with 12 bases lying between them. CDR3 size: 15 residues. CDR3 DNA: TGCGCCAGCAGCCCGGGACGGGAGTCTGGAAACACCATATATTTT. This sequence encodes CASSPGRESGNTIYF.

This chain links TRBV9 with TRBJ1-3; the D gene is possibly TRBD1 (5 bases). The germline CDR1 and CDR2 sequences are SGDLS and YYNGEE. V was shortened by 3 bases and J by 0 bases, with 13 bases between the two germline ends. The CDR3 consists of 16 residues. This CDR3 reads CASSGQRSYSGNTIYF. CDR3 coding DNA: TGTGCCAGCAGCGGACAGCGTTCGTACTCTGGAAACACCATATATTTT.